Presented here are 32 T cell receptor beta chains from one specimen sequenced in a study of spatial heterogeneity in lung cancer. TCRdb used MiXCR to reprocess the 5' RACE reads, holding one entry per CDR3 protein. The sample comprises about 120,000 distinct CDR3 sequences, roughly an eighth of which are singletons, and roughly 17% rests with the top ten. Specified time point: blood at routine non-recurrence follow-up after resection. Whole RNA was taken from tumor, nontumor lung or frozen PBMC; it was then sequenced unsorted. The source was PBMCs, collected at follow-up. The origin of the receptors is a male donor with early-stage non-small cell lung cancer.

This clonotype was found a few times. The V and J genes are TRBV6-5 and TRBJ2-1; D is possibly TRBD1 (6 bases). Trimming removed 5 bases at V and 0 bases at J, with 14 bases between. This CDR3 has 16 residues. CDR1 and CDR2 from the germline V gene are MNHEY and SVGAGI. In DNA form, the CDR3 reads TGTGCCAGCAGTGAGCCAGGGGCCCGCTCCTACAATGAGCAGTTCTTC. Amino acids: CASSEPGARSYNEQFF.

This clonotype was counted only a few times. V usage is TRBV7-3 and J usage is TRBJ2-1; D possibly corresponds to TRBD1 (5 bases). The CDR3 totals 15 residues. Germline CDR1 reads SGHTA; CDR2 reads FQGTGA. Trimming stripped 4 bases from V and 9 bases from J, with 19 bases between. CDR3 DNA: TGTGCCAGCAGCTCCTCCTCCGGAAGGGGCGCTGAGCAGTTCTTC. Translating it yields CASSSSSGRGAEQFF.

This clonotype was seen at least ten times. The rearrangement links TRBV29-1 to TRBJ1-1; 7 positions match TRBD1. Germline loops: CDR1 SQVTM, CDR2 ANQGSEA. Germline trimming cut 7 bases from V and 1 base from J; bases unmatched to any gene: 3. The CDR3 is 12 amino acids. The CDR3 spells CSAGQKNTEAFF. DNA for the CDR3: TGCAGCGCGGGACAGAAGAACACTGAAGCTTTCTTT.

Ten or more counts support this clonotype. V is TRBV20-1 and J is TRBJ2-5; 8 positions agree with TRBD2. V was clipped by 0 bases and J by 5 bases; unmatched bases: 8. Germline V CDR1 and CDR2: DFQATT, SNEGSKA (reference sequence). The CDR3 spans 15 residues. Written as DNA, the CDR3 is TGCAGTGCTAGAGATGACGGGGGGGCGTGGGAGACCCAGTACTTC. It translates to CSARDDGGAWETQYF.

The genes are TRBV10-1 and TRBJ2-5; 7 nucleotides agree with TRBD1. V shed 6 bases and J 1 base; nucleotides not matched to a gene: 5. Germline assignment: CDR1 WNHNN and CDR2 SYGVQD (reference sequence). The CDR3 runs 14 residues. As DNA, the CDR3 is TGCGCCAGCAGCCGACAGGGAGCCCAAGAGACCCAGTACTTC. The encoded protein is CASSRQGAQETQYF.

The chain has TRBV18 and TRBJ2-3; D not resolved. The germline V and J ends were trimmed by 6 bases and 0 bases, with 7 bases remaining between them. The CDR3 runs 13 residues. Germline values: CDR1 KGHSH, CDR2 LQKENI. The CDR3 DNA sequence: TGTGCCAGCTCCCAAGGGAGCACAGATACGCAGTATTTT. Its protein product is CASSQGSTDTQYF. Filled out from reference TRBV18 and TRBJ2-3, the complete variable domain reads NAGVMQNPRHLVRRRGQEARLRCSPMKGHSHVYWYRQLPEEGLKFMVYLQKENIIDESGMPKERFSAEFPKEGPSILRIQQVVRGDSAAYFCASSQGSTDTQYFGPGTRLTVL.

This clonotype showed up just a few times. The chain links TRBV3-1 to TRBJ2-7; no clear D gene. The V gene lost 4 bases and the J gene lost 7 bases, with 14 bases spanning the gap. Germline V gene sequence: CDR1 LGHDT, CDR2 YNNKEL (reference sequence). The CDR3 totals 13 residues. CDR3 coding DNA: TGTGCCAGCAGCCTCCATTTCGAGAGGGAGCAGTACTTC. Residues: CASSLHFEREQYF.

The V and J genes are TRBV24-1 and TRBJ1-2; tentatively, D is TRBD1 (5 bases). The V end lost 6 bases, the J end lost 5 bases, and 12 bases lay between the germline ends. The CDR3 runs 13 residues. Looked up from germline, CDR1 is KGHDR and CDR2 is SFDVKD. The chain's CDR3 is CATSTGREYGYTF. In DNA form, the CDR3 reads TGTGCCACCAGTACGGGCAGGGAGTATGGCTACACCTTC.

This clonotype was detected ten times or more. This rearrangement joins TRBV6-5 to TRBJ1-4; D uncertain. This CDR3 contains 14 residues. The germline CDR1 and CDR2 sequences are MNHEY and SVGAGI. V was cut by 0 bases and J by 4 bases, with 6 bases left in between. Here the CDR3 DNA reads TGTGCCAGCAGTTACTCGAGTGGTAATGAAAAACTGTTTTTT. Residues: CASSYSSGNEKLFF.

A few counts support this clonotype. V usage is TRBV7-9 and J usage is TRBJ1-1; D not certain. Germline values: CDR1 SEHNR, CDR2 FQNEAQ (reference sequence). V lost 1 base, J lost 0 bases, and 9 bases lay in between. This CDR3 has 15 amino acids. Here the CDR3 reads CASSLVGRLNTEAFF. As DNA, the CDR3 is TGTGCCAGCAGCTTAGTCGGCAGATTGAACACTGAAGCTTTCTTT.

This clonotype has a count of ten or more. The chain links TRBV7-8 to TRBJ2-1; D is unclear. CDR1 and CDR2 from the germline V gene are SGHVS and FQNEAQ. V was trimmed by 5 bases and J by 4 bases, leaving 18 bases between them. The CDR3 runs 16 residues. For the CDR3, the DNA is TGTGCCAGCAGCGAGCCCCGACAACTTTCTTACAATGAGCAGTTCTTC. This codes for CASSEPRQLSYNEQFF.

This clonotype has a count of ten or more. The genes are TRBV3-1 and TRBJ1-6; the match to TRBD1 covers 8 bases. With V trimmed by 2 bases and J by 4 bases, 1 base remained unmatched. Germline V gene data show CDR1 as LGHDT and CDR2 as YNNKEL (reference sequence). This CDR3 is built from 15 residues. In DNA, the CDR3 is TGTGCCAGCAGCCAAAGGGACAGGTATAATTCACCCCTCCACTTT. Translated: CASSQRDRYNSPLHF.

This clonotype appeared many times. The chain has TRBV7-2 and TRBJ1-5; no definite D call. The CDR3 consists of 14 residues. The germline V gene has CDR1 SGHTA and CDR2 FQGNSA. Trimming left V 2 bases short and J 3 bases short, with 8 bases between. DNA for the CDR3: TGTGCCAGCAGCTTACATACAGTCAATCAGCCCCAGCATTTT. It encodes CASSLHTVNQPQHF.

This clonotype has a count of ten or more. CDR3 sequence reads: CSAKRGSEYNEQFF. The CDR3 bases are TGCAGTGCAAAGCGGGGGTCAGAATACAATGAGCAGTTCTTC. The chain couples TRBV20-1 to TRBJ2-1; TRBD2 agrees at 8 bases. The CDR3 length is 14 residues. In germline, CDR1 is DFQATT, CDR2 SNEGSKA (reference sequence). The ends lost 6 bases at V and 4 bases at J; junction bases unmatched: 8.

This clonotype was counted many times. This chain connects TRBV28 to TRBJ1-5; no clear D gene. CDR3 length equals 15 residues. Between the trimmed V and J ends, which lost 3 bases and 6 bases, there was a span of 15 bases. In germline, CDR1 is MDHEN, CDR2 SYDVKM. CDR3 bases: TGTGCCAGCAGTTTCGGCCCCCTAAATGGTCAGCCCCAGCATTTT. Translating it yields CASSFGPLNGQPQHF.

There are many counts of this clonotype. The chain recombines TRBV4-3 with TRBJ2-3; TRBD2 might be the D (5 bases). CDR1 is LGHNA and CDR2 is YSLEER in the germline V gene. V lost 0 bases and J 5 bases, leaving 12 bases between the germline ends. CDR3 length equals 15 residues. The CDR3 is CASSQEPARGDTQYF. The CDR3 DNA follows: TGCGCCAGCAGCCAAGAGCCTGCACGGGGAGATACGCAGTATTTT.

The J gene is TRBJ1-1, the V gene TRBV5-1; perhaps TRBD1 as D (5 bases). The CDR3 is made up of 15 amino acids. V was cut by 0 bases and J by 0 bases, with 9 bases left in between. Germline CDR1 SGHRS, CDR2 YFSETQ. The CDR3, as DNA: TGCGCCAGCAGCTTGGGGGCAGGGATGAACACTGAAGCTTTCTTT. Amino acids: CASSLGAGMNTEAFF.

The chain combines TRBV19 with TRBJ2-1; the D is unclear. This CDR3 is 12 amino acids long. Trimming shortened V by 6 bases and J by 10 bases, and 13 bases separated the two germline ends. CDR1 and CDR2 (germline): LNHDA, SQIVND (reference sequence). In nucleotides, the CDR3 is TGTGCCAGTAGCCTCCCCTTAGAGGAGCAGTTCTTC. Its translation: CASSLPLEEQFF. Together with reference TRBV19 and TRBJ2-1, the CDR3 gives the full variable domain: DGGITQSPKYLFRKEGQNVTLSCEQNLNHDAMYWYRQDPGQGLRLIYYSQIVNDFQKGDIAEGYSVSREKKESFPLTVTSAQKNPTAFYLCASSLPLEEQFFGPGTRLTVL.

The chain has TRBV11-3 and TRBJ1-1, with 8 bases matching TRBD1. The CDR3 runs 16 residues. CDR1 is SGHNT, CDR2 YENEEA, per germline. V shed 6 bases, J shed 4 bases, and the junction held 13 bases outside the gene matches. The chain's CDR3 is CASSSDRVFASTEAFF. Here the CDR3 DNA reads TGTGCCAGCAGTTCGGACAGGGTCTTTGCAAGCACTGAAGCTTTCTTT.

The DNA of the CDR3 is TGTGCCAGCAGTTTCAGAGGGGGCGGTGAAAAACTGTTTTTT. Its translation: CASSFRGGGEKLFF. V is TRBV12-3 or TRBV12-4 and J is TRBJ1-4, with 7 bases fitting TRBD1. Unmatched junction bases numbered 5, after V lost 3 bases and J lost 7 bases. The CDR3 has 14 residues.

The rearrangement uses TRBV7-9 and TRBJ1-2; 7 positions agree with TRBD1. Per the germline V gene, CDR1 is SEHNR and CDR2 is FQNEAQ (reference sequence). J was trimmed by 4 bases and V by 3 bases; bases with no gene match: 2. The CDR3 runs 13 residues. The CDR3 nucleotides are TGTGCCAGCAGCTTTGGGACAGCCTATGGCTACACCTTC. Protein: CASSFGTAYGYTF.

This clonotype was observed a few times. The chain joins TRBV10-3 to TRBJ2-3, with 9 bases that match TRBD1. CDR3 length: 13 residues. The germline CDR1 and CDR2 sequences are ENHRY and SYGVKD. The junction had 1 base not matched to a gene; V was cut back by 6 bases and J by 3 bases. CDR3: CAIRGQGTDTQYF. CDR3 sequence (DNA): TGTGCCATCAGAGGACAGGGGACAGATACGCAGTATTTT.

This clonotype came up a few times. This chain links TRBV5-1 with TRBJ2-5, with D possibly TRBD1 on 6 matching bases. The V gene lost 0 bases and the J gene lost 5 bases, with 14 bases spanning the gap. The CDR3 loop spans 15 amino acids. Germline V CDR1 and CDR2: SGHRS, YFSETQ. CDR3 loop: CASSLVQGRPETQYF. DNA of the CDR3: TGCGCCAGCAGCTTGGTTCAGGGGCGCCCGGAGACCCAGTACTTC.

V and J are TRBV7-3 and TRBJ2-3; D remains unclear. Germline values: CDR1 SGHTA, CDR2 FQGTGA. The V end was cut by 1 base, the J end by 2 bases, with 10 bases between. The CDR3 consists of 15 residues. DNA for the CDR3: TGTGCCAGCAGCTTAAGTGGAGTTTTCACAGATACGCAGTATTTT. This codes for CASSLSGVFTDTQYF.

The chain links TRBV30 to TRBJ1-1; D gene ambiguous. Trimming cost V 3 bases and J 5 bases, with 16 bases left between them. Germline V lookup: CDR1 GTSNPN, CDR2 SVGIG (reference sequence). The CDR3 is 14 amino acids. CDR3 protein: CAWRFGFNPTEAFF. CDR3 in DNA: TGTGCCTGGAGGTTTGGGTTTAATCCGACTGAAGCTTTCTTT.

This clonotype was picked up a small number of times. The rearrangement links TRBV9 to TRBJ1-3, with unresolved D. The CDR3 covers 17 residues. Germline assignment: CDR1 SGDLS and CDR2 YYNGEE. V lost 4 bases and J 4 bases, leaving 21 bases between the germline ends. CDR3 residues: CASSFSGELMIGNTIYF. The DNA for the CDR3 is TGTGCCAGCAGCTTCTCTGGGGAGCTCATGATCGGAAACACCATATATTTT.

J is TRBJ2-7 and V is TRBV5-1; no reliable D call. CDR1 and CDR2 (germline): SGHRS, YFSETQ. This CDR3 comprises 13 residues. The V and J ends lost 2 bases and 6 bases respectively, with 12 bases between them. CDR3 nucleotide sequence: TGCGCCAGCAGCTTCCTACTTAGATCCGAGCAGTACTTC. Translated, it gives CASSFLLRSEQYF.

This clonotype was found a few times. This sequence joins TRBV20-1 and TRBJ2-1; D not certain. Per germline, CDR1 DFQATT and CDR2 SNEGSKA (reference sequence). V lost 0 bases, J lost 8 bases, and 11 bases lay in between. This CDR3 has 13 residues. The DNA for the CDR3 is TGCAGTGCTAGAGATTGGGCCCGGGATGAGCAGTTCTTC. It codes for CSARDWARDEQFF.

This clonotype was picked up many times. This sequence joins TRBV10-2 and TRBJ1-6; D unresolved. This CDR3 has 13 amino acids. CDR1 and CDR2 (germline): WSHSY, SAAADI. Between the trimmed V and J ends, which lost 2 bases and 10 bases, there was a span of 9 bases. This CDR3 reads CASSESKRSPLHF. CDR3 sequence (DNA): TGCGCCAGCAGTGAGAGTAAGCGATCACCCCTCCACTTT.

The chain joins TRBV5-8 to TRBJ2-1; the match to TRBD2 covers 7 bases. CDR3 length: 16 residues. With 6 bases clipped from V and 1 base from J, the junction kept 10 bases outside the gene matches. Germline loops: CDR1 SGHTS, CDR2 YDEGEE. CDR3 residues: CASTLGGGGSYNEQFF. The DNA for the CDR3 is TGTGCCAGCACCCTTGGCGGCGGGGGTTCCTACAATGAGCAGTTCTTC.

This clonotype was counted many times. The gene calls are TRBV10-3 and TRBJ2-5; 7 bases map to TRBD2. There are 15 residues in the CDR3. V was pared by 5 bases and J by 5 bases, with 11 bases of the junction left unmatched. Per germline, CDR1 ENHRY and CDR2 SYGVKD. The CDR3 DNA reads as TGTGCCATCAGTTCCCAGGCCGGGGGGTCTGAGACCCAGTACTTC. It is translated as CAISSQAGGSETQYF.

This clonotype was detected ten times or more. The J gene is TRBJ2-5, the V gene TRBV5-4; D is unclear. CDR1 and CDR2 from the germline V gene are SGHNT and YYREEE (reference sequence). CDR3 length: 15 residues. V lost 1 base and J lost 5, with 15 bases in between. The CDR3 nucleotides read TGTGCCAGCAGCTTGAAGTCCATCTTAAAGGAGACCCAGTACTTC. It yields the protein CASSLKSILKETQYF.